The sample holds a few counts of the clone carrying this T cell receptor beta chain. This sample was included in a study of T-cell reconstitution after alpha-beta-depleted transplantation in children. It was with unique molecular identifiers that the TCRbeta library was prepared. TCRdb reprocessed the PCR reads via MiXCR and lists one record per CDR3 protein. This sample has hundreds of thousands of distinct CDR3 sequences, with roughly 15% found just once. V dropped 8 bases and J dropped 0; count of bases not matched to a gene: 7. The CDR3 extends over 14 amino acids. Germline CDR1 reads LGHDT; CDR2 reads YNNKEL (reference sequence).

The sample here was PBMCs from the stem cell graft donor, taken from the stem cell graft. The source is a human donor who donated a stem cell graft to a child with acute myeloid leukemia. The chain recombines TRBV3-1 with TRBJ2-7; 7 nucleotides line up with TRBD1. The CDR3 nucleotides are TGTGCCAGCTCAGGCCAGGGGGTCTCCTACGAGCAGTACTTC. It encodes CASSGQGVSYEQYF.